The entry below describes one TCR beta chain. The library protocol tagged individual cDNA molecules with unique molecular identifiers. MiXCR, applied by TCRdb to the 5' RACE reads, yields one record per CDR3 protein. The repertoire holds tens of thousands of distinct CDR3 sequences, with roughly 10% as singletons. The record originates from a study of early T cells in non-severe SARS-CoV-2 infection. Looking at the study overall: Chains were unpaired, as sequencing was done on bulk RNA from unsorted whole blood.

The V and J ends lost 0 bases and 5 bases respectively, with 12 bases between them. The CDR3 spans 16 residues. Germline V gene data show CDR1 as SGHNT and CDR2 as YYREEE (reference sequence). The chain recombines TRBV5-4 with TRBJ1-6; D call uncertain. This specimen was whole blood, taken at baseline. The receptor comes from an adult who was a healthcare worker with PCR-confirmed SARS-CoV-2 infection or an uninfected control (not recorded which). The CDR3 loop reads CASSLDPGADNSPLHF. CDR3 in DNA: TGTGCCAGCAGCTTGGATCCGGGAGCGGATAATTCACCCCTCCACTTT.